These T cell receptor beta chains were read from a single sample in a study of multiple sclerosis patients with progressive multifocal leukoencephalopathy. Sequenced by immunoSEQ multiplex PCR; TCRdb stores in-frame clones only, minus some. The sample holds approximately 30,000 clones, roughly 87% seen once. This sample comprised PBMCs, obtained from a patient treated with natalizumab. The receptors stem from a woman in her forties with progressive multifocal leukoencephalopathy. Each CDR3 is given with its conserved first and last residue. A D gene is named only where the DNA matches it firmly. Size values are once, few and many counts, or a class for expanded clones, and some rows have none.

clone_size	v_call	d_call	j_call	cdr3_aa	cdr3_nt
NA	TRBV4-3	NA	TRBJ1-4	CASSQDWGIGEKLFF	TGCGCCAGCAGCCAAGACTGGGGAATCGGTGAAAAACTGTTTTTT
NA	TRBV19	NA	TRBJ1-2	CASSIDPTLTGSNYGYTF	TGTGCCAGTAGTATAGATCCCACCCTGACGGGATCTAACTATGGCTACACCTTC
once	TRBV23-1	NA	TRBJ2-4	CASSQQTGRAAKNIQYF	TGCGCCAGCAGTCAACAGACAGGGAGGGCAGCCAAAAACATTCAGTACTTC
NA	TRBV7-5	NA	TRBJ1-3	CARSFRSVGLRYF	TGTGCCAGAAGCTTTAGGTCAGTGGGGTTAAGATATTTT
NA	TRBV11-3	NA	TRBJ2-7	CASSLGILSYEQYF	TGTGCCAGCAGCTTAGGAATCCTTTCCTACGAGCAGTACTTC
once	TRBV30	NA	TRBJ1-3	CAWSVQTPGNTIYF	TGTGCCTGGAGTGTACAGACCCCTGGAAACACCATATATTTT
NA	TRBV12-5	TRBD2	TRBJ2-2	CASGLLTLAGDTGELFF	TGTGCTAGTGGTTTGCTTACCCTAGCGGGGGACACCGGGGAGCTGTTTTTT
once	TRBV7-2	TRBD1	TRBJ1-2	CASSLTGGPNYGYTF	TGTGCCAGCAGCTTGACAGGGGGCCCTAACTATGGCTACACCTTC
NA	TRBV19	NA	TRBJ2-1	CASSAMGLSVINEQFF	TGTGCCAGTAGTGCCATGGGACTTAGCGTTATCAATGAGCAGTTCTTC
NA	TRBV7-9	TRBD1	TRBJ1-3	CASSSPSGGAGNTIYF	TGTGCCAGCAGCTCACCCTCAGGGGGCGCGGGAAACACCATATATTTT
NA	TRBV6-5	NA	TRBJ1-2	CASSYRGGYTF	TGTGCCAGCAGTTACAGAGGGGGCTACACCTTC
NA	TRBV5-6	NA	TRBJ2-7	CASSTWTVDYEQYF	TGTGCCAGCAGCACCTGGACAGTGGACTACGAGCAGTACTTC
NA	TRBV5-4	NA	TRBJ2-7	CASSPVGTNYEQYF	TGTGCCAGCAGCCCCGTGGGCACAAACTACGAGCAGTACTTC
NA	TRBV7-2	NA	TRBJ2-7	CASTLGFQYEQYF	TGTGCCAGCACCTTGGGTTTTCAGTACGAGCAGTACTTC
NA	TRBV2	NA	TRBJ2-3	CASSDQSSTDTQYF	TGTGCCAGCAGCGACCAGTCTAGCACAGATACGCAGTATTTT
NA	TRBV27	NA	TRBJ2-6	CATTGNSGANVLTF	TGTGCCACGACGGGGAACTCTGGGGCCAACGTCCTGACTTTC
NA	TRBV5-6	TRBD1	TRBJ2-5	CASSSGTGYQETQYF	TGTGCCAGCAGCTCCGGGACAGGGTACCAAGAGACCCAGTACTTC